Sequencing of this TCR beta chain was carried out in a study of blood T cell repertoires in COVID-19. Overall study context: Collection of acute and convalescent COVID-19 samples took place in the United States, Italy and Spain. PBMCs, B-cell-depleted T cells, or T cells provided the cDNA or gDNA that made up the material.

Germline lookup yields CDR1 SGHDT and CDR2 YYEEEE. Trimming cost V 4 bases and J 5 bases, with 13 bases left between them. The CDR3 is made up of 14 amino acids. In the authors' methods: Estimated nucleated cell counts came from reference gene primer amplification. Produced via immunoSEQ multiplex PCR; TCRdb's table is partial and in-frame only. From that table come the V and J calls and clone size; the DNA was used to work out D and trimming. The table lists a few hundred thousand clones, 88% of them singletons. J is TRBJ2-4 and V is TRBV5-6, with a tentative D call TRBD2 (5 bases). The TCR originated in a man in his sixties who had recovered from COVID-19. Sequenced material: peripheral blood. DNA of the CDR3: TGTGCCAGCAGCCGAAACGGGGTCGAAAACATTCAGTACTTC. Protein product: CASSRNGVENIQYF. Based on the CDR3 plus reference TRBV5-6 and TRBJ2-4, the full variable domain is DAGVTQSPTHLIKTRGQQVTLRCSPKSGHDTVSWYQQALGQGPQFIFQYYEEEERQRGNFPDRFSGHQFPNYSSELNVNALLLGDSALYLCASSRNGVENIQYFGAGTRLSVL.